This record concerns one TCR beta chain sequence. Its antigen is still unknown. Among the donors, all were healthy bone marrow donors. These data belong to a study of cytomegalovirus exposure and HLA in healthy donors. Study-wide results and caveats: The study designated 150 to 200 TCR beta chains cytomegalovirus-associated.

The CDR3 covers 14 residues. The V and J ends lost 4 bases and 3 bases, in that order; junction bases with no gene match: 5. Per germline, CDR1 SGHNT and CDR2 YYREEE (reference sequence). The PCR had 60 Vbeta and 13 Jbeta primers. Here immunoSEQ multiplex PCR was the method, and the copy in TCRdb shows in-frame clones only, minus some. The sample has roughly 98,000 clones; less than 65% are singletons. This sequence was found in a woman aged 25 to 39 in good health and CMV-seropositive. V and J are TRBV5-4 and TRBJ2-7, with 9 bases fitting TRBD2. Input material: PBMCs. This chain's CDR3 is CASSPSGGSYEQYF. The CDR3 region has the DNA TGTGCCAGCAGCCCAAGCGGGGGGAGCTACGAGCAGTACTTC. Supplemented by reference TRBV5-4 and TRBJ2-7, the full variable domain reads ETGVTQSPTHLIKTRGQQVTLRCSSQSGHNTVSWYQQALGQGPQFIFQYYREEENGRGNFPPRFSGLQFPNYSSELNVNALELDDSALYLCASSPSGGSYEQYFGPGTRLTVT.